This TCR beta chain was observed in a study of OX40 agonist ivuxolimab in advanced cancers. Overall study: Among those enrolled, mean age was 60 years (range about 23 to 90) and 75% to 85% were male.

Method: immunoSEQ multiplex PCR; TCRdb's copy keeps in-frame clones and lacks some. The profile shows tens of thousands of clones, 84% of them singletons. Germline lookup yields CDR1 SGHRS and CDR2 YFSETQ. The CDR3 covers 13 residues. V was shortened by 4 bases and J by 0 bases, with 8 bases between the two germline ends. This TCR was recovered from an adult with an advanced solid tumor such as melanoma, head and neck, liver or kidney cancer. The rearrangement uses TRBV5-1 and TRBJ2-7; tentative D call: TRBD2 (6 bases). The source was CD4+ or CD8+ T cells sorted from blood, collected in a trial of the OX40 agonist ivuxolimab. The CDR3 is CASSRGASYEQYF. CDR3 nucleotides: TGCGCCAGCAGCCGCGGGGCCTCCTACGAGCAGTACTTC. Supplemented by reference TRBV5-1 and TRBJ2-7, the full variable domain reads KAGVTQTPRYLIKTRGQQVTLSCSPISGHRSVSWYQQTPGQGLQFLFEYFSETQRNKGNFPGRFSGRQFSNSRSEMNVSTLELGDSALYLCASSRGASYEQYFGPGTRLTVT.